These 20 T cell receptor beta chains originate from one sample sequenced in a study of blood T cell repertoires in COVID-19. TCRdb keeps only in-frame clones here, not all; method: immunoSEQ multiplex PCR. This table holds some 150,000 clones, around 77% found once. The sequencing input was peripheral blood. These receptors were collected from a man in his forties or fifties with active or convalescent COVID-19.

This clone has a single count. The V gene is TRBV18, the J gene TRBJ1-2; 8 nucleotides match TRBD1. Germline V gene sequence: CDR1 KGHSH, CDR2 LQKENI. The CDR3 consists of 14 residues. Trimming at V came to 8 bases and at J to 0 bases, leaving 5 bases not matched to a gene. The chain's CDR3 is CASTPGGTNYGYTF. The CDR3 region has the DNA TGTGCCAGCACGCCAGGGGGCACTAACTATGGCTACACCTTC. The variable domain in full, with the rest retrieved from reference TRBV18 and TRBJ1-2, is NAGVMQNPRHLVRRRGQEARLRCSPMKGHSHVYWYRQLPEEGLKFMVYLQKENIIDESGMPKERFSAEFPKEGPSILRIQQVVRGDSAAYFCASTPGGTNYGYTFGSGTRLTVV.

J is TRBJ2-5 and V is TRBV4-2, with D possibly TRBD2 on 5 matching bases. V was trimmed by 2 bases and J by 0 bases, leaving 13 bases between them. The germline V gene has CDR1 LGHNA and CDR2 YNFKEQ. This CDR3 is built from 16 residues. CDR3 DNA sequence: TGTGCCAGCAGCCAACGGCTAGCAGTGTACCAAGAGACCCAGTACTTC. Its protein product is CASSQRLAVYQETQYF.

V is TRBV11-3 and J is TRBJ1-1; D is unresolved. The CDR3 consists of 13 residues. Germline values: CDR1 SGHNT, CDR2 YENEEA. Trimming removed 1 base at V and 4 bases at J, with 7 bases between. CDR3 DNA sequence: TGTGCCAGCAGCTTAGGCCCGGGCACTGAAGCTTTCTTT. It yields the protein CASSLGPGTEAFF.

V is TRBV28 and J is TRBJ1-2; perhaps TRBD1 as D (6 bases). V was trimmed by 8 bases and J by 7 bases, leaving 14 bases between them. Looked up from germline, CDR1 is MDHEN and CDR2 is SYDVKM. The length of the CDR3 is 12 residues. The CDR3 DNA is TGTGCCAGCGTACAGGGACGCGGTGGCTACACCTTC. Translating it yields CASVQGRGGYTF.

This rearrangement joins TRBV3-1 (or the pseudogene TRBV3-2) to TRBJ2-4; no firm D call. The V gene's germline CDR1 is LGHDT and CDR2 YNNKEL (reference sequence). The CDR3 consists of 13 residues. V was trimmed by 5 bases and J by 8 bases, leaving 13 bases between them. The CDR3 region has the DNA TGTGCCAGCAGCGTAGACGGGTACCACATTCAGTACTTC. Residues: CASSVDGYHIQYF.

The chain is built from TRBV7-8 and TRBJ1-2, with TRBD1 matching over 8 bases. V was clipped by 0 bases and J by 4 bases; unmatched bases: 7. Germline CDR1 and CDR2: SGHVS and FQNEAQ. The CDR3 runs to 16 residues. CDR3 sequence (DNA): TGTGCCAGCAGCTTAGCCGGGACAGGAGTGAGCTATGGCTACACCTTC. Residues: CASSLAGTGVSYGYTF.

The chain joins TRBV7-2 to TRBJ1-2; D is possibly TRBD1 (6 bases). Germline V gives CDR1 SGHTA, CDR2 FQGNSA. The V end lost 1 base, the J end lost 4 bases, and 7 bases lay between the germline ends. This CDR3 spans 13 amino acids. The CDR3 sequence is CASSLGQVYGYTF. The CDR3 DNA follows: TGTGCCAGCAGCTTAGGACAGGTCTATGGCTACACCTTC.

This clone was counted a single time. Here the CDR3 reads CAINDRGISLTGELFF. As DNA, the CDR3 is TGTGCCATCAACGACAGGGGAATTTCCCTCACCGGGGAGCTGTTTTTT. The gene calls are TRBV10-3 and TRBJ2-2, with TRBD1 matching 8 bases. V lost 7 bases and J lost 4; bases outside the gene matches: 11. The CDR3 spans 16 residues. Germline CDR1 reads ENHRY; CDR2 reads SYGVKD.

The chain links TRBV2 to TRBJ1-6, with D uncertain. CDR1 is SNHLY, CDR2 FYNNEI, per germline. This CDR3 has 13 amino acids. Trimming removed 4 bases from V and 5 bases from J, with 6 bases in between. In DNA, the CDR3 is TGTGCCAGCAGTGCGACTCATAATTCACCCCTCCACTTT. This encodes CASSATHNSPLHF. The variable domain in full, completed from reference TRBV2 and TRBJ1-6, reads EPEVTQTPSHQVTQMGQEVILRCVPISNHLYFYWYRQILGQKVEFLVSFYNNEISEKSEIFDDQFSVERPDGSNFTLKIRSTKLEDSAMYFCASSATHNSPLHFGNGTRLTVT.

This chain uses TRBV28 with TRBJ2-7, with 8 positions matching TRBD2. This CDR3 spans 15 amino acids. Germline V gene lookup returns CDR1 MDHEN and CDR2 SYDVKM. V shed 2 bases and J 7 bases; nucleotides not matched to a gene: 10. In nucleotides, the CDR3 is TGTGCCAGCAGTTTAAGGGCAGCGGGAGCTGGAGAGCAGTACTTC. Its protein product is CASSLRAAGAGEQYF. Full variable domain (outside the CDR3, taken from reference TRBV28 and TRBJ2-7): DVKVTQSSRYLVKRTGEKVFLECVQDMDHENMFWYRQDPGLGLRLIYFSYDVKMKEKGDIPEGYSVSREKKERFSLILESASTNQTSMYLCASSLRAAGAGEQYFGPGTRLTVT.

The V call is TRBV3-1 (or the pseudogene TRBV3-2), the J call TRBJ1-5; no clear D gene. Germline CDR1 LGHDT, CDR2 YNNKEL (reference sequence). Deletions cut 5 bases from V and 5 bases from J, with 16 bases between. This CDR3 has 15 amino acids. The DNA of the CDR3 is TGTGCCAGCAGCGACTCCGGGATCGGGTATCAGCCCCAGCATTTT. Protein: CASSDSGIGYQPQHF.

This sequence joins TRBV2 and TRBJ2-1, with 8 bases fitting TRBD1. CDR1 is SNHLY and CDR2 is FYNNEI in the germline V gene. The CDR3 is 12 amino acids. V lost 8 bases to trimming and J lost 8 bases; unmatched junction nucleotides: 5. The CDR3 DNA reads TGTGCCAGCCTGGACAGGGTCGATGAGCAGTTCTTC. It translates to CASLDRVDEQFF. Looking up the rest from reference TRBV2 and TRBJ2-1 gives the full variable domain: EPEVTQTPSHQVTQMGQEVILRCVPISNHLYFYWYRQILGQKVEFLVSFYNNEISEKSEIFDDQFSVERPDGSNFTLKIRSTKLEDSAMYFCASLDRVDEQFFGPGTRLTVL.

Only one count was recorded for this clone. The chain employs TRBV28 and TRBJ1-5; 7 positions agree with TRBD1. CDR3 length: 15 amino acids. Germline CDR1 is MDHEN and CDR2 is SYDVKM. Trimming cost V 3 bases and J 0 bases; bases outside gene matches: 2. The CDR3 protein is CASSFGQDSNQPQHF. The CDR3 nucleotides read TGTGCCAGCAGTTTCGGACAGGATAGCAATCAGCCCCAGCATTTT.

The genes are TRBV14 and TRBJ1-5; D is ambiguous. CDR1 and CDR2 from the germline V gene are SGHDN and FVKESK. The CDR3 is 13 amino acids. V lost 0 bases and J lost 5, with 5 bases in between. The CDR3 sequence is CASSQERDQPQHF. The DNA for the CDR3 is TGTGCCAGCAGCCAAGAGAGGGATCAGCCCCAGCATTTT.

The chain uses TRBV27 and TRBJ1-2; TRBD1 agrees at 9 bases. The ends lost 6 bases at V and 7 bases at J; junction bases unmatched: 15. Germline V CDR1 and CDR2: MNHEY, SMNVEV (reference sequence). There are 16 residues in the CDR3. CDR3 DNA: TGTGCCAGCAGACGGGACGCGGACAGGGGAATGGGTGGCTACACCTTC. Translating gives CASRRDADRGMGGYTF.

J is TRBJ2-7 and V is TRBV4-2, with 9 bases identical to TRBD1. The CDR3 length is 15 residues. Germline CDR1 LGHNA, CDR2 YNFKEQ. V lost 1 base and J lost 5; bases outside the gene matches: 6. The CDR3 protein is CASSQGGTGFDEQYF. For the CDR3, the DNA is TGTGCCAGCAGCCAAGGCGGGACAGGGTTCGACGAGCAGTACTTC.

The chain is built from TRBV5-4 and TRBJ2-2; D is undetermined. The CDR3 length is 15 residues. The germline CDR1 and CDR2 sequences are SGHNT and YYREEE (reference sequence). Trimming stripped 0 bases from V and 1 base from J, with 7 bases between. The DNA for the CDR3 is TGTGCCAGCAGCTTGGCCAGACTGAACACCGGGGAGCTGTTTTTT. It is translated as CASSLARLNTGELFF.

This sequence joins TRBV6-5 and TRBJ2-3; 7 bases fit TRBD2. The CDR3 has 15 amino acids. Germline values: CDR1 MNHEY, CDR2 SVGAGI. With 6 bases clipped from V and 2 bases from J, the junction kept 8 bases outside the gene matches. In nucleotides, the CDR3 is TGTGCCAGCAGCCGCTCGGGGGGAATCACAGATACGCAGTATTTT. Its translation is CASSRSGGITDTQYF.

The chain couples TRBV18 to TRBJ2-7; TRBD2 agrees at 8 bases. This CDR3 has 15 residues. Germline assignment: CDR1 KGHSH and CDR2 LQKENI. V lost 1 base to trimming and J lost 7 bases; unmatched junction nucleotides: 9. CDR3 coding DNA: TGTGCCAGCTCACCACTTACGGGAGGGGGGCTGGAGCAGTACTTC. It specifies CASSPLTGGGLEQYF. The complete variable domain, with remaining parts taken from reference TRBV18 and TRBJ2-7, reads NAGVMQNPRHLVRRRGQEARLRCSPMKGHSHVYWYRQLPEEGLKFMVYLQKENIIDESGMPKERFSAEFPKEGPSILRIQQVVRGDSAAYFCASSPLTGGGLEQYFGPGTRLTVT.

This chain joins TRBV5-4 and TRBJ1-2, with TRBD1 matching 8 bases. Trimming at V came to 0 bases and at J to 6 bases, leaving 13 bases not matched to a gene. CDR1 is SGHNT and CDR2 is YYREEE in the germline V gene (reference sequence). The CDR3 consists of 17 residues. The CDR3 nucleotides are TGTGCCAGCAGCTTGGTAGGCAGGGGGCGCGAACCCAATGGCTACACCTTC. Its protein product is CASSLVGRGREPNGYTF.